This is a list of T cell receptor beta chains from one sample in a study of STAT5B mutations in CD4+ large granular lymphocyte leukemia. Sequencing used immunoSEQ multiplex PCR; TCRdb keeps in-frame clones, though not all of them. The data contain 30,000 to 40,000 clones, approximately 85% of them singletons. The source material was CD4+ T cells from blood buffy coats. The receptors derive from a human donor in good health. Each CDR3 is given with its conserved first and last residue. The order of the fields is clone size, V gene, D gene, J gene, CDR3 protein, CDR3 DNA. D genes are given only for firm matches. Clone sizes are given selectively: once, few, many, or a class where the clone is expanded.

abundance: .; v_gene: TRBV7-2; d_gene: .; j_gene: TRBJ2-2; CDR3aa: CASNPPSVLTGELFF; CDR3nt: TGTGCCAGCAACCCACCGTCGGTCCTAACCGGGGAGCTGTTTTTT
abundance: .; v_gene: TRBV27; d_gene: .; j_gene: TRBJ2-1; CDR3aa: CASSLAGASYNEQFF; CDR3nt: TGTGCCAGCAGTTTAGCAGGGGCCTCCTACAATGAGCAGTTCTTC
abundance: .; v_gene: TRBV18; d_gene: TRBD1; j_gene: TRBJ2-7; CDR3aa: CASSLPGQGGEKQYF; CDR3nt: TGTGCCAGCTCACTACCGGGACAGGGAGGGGAAAAGCAGTACTTC
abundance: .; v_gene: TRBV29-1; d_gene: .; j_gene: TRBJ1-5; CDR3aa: CSVAAALRQPQHF; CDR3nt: TGCAGCGTCGCTGCCGCCCTTAGGCAGCCCCAGCATTTT
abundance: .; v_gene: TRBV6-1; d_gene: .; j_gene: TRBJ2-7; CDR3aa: CASSGISRREQYF; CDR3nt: TGTGCCAGCAGTGGGATTAGCCGTCGAGAGCAGTACTTC
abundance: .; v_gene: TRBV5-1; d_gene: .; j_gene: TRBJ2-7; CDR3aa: CASSSDQGPSYEQYF; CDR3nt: TGCGCCAGCAGCTCCGACCAGGGGCCCAGCTACGAGCAGTACTTC
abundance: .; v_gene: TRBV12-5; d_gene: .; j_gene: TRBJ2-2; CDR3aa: CASSTPGTNTGELFF; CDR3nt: TGTGCTAGTAGCACCCCCGGGACGAACACCGGGGAGCTGTTTTTT
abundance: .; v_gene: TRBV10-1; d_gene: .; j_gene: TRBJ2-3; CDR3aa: CASESEGSSADTQYF; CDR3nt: TGCGCCAGTGAATCGGAGGGCTCCTCCGCCGATACGCAGTATTTT
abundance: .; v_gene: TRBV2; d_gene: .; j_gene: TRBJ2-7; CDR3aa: CASSRRDGGAGSSYEQYF; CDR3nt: TGTGCCAGCAGCCGACGGGACGGAGGGGCGGGAAGCTCCTACGAGCAGTACTTC
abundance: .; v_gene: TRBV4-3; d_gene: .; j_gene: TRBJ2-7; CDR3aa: CASSQEASFASYEQYF; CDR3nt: TGCGCCAGCAGCCAAGAAGCCAGTTTCGCGTCCTACGAGCAGTACTTC
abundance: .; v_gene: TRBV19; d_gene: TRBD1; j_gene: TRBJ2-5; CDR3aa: CASSIGTGGRETQYF; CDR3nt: TGTGCCAGTAGTATAGGGACAGGGGGACGAGAGACCCAGTACTTC
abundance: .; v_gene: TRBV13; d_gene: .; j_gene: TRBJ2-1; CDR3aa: CASSGWRGSNEQFF; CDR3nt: TGTGCCAGCAGCGGATGGAGGGGCTCGAATGAGCAGTTCTTC
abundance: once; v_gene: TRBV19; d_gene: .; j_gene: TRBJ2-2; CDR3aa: CASHDTGELFF; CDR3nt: TGTGCCAGTCACGACACCGGGGAGCTGTTTTTT
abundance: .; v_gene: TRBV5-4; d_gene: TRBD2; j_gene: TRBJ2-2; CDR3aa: CASSPWTSVPGELFF; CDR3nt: TGTGCCAGCAGCCCGTGGACTAGCGTCCCCGGGGAGCTGTTTTTT
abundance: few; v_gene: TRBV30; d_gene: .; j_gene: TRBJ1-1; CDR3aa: CAWSVRAGDTEAFF; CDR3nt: TGTGCCTGGAGTGTACGGGCTGGGGACACTGAAGCTTTCTTT
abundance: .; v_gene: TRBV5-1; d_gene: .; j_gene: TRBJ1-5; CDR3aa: CASSLGDRNQPQHF; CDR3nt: TGCGCCAGCAGCTTGGGCGACAGGAATCAGCCCCAGCATTTT
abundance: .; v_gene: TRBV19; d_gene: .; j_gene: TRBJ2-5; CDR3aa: CASSASQSTTQETQYF; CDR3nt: TGTGCCAGTAGTGCCTCTCAATCTACGACACAAGAGACCCAGTACTTC
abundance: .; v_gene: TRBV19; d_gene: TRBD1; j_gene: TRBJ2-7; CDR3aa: CASSIDRGQGAEQYF; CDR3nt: TGTGCCAGTAGTATAGATCGAGGACAGGGGGCCGAGCAGTACTTC
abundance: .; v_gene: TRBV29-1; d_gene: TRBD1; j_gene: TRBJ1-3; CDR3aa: CSVVGQGPGNTIYF; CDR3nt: TGCAGCGTTGTAGGACAGGGCCCTGGAAACACCATATATTTT
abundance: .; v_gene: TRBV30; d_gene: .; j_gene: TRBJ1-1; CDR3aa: CAWSLGVSTEAFF; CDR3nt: TGTGCCTGGAGTTTGGGGGTAAGCACTGAAGCTTTCTTT
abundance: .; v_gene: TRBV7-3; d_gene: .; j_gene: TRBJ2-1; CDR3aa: CASSSWGGGDEQFF; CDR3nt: TGTGCCAGCAGCTCCTGGGGAGGTGGCGATGAGCAGTTCTTC
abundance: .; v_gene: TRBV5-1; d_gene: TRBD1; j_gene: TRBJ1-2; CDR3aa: CASSPQGDGYTF; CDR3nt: TGCGCCAGCAGCCCACAGGGGGATGGCTACACCTTC
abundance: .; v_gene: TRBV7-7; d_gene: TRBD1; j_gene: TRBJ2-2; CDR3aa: CASSTRPGQANTGELFF; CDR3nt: TGTGCCAGCAGCACGAGACCGGGACAGGCGAACACCGGGGAGCTGTTTTTT
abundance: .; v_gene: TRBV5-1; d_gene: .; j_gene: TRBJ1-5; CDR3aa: CASSLDGQGRNQPQHF; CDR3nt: TGCGCCAGCAGCTTGGATGGCCAGGGGAGGAATCAGCCCCAGCATTTT
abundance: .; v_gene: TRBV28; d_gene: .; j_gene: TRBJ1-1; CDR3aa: CASSSTTWNTEAFF; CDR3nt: TGTGCCAGCAGTTCTACGACATGGAACACTGAAGCTTTCTTT
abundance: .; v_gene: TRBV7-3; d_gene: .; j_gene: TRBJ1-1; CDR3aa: CASSTSGGVMNTEAFF; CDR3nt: TGTGCCAGCAGCACCTCCGGGGGGGTCATGAACACTGAAGCTTTCTTT
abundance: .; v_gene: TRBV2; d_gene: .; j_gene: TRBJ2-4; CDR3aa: CASSGQGLNIQYF; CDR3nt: TGTGCCAGCAGCGGGCAGGGCTTGAACATTCAGTACTTC
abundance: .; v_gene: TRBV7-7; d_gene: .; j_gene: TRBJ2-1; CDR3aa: CASSSGQNNEQFF; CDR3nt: TGTGCTAGCAGCTCCGGACAGAACAATGAGCAGTTCTTC
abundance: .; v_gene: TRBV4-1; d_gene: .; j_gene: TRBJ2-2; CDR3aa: CASSQREEGGGELFF; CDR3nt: TGCGCCAGCAGCCAAAGAGAGGAGGGCGGCGGGGAGCTGTTTTTT
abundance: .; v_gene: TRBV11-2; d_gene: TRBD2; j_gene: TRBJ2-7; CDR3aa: CASSPTLAGGPHEQYF; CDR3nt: TGTGCCAGCAGCCCCACACTAGCGGGAGGGCCCCACGAGCAGTACTTC
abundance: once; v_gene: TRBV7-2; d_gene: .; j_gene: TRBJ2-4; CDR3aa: CASSLGGNGAKNIQYF; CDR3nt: TGTGCCAGCAGCTTAGGAGGGAACGGGGCCAAAAACATTCAGTACTTC
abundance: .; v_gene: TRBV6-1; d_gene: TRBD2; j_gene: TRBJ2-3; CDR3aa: CASSEGPGGADTQYF; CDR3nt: TGTGCCAGCAGTGAAGGGCCCGGGGGGGCAGATACGCAGTATTTT
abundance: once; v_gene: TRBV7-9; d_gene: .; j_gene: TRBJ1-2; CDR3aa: CASSPVLGGAANYGYTF; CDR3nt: TGTGCCAGCAGCCCCGTTTTAGGGGGGGCGGCTAACTATGGCTACACCTTC
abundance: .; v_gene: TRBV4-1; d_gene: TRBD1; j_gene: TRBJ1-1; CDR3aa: CASSPGQLEAFF; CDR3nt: TGCGCCAGCAGCCCGGGACAGCTTGAAGCTTTCTTT
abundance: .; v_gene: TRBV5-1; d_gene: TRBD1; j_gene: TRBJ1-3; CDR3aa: CASSIGQGDSGNTIYF; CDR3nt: TGCGCCAGCAGCATAGGACAGGGGGACTCTGGAAACACCATATATTTT
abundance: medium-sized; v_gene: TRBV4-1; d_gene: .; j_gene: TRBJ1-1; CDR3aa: CASSRGQSTEAFF; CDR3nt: TGCGCCAGCAGCCGGGGTCAGTCCACTGAAGCTTTCTTT
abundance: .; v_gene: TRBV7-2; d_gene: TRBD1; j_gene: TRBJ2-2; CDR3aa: CASSPRTGPYTGELFF; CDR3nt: TGTGCCAGCAGCCCCCGGACAGGACCCTACACCGGGGAGCTGTTTTTT
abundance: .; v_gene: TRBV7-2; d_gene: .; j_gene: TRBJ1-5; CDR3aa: CASSLSNRPQHF; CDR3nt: TGTGCCAGCAGCTTATCCAATCGGCCCCAGCATTTT
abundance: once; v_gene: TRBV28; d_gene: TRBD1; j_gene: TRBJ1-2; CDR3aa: CASSSGQGALGDF; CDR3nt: TGTGCCAGCAGTTCGGGACAGGGGGCGCTTGGTGACTTC
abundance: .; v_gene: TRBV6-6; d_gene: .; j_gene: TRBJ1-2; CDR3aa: CASSSSRGAGYTF; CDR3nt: TGTGCCAGCAGTTCCAGCCGGGGCGCAGGCTACACCTTC
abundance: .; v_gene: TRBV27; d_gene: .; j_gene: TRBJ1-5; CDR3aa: CASSSGGFDQPQHF; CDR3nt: TGTGCCAGCAGTTCCGGGGGGTTCGATCAGCCCCAGCATTTT
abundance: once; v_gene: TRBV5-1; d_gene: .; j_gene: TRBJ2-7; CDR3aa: CASSLGRQSYPHEQYF; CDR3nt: TGCGCCAGCAGCCTAGGCCGGCAGAGCTATCCTCACGAGCAGTACTTC
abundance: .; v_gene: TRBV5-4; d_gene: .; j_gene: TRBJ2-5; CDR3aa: CASSLDVIPQETQYF; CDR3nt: TGTGCCAGCAGCTTGGATGTGATACCACAAGAGACCCAGTACTTC
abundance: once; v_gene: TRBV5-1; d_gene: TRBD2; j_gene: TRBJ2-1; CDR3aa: CASSLTSGLYNEQFF; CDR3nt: TGCGCCAGCAGCCTGACTAGCGGGTTATACAATGAGCAGTTCTTC
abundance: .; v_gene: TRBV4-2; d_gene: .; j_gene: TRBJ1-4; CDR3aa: CASSRTALNEKLFF; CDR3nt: TGTGCCAGCAGCCGGACGGCTTTAAATGAAAAACTGTTTTTT
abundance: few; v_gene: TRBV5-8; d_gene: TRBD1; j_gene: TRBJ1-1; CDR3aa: CASSYRGRTEAFF; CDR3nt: TGTGCCAGCAGCTACAGGGGGAGAACTGAAGCTTTCTTT
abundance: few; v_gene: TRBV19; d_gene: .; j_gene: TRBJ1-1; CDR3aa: CASSGPPGDTEAFF; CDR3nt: TGTGCCAGTAGTGGCCCCCCGGGAGACACTGAAGCTTTCTTT
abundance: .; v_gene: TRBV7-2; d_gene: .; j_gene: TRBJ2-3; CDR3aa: CASSLSDGSTDTQYF; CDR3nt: TGTGCCAGCAGCTTATCGGACGGTAGCACAGATACGCAGTATTTT
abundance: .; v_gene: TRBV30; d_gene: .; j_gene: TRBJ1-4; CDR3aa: CAWSVFTPFRTKLFF; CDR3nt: TGTGCCTGGAGTGTGTTTACCCCCTTCAGGACAAAACTGTTTTTT
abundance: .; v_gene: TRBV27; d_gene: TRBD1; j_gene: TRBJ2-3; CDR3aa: CASSPGQGRTDTQYF; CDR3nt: TGTGCCAGCAGCCCCGGACAGGGGCGTACAGATACGCAGTATTTT
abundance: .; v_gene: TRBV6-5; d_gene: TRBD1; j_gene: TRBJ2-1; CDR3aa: CASQGQGSFNEQFF; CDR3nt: TGTGCCAGCCAGGGACAGGGTTCTTTCAATGAGCAGTTCTTC
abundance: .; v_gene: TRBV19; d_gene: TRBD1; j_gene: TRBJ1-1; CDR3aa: CASSVRQGNLGNTEAFF; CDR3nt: TGTGCCAGTAGTGTCCGACAGGGGAATCTTGGAAACACTGAAGCTTTCTTT
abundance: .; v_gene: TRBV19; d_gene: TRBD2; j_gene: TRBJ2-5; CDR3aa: CASQGTSGRRETQYF; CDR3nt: TGTGCCAGTCAAGGGACTAGCGGGAGACGGGAGACCCAGTACTTC
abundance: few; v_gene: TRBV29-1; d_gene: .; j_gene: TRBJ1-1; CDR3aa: CSARQTNTEAFF; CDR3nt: TGCAGCGCTAGACAGACCAACACTGAAGCTTTCTTT
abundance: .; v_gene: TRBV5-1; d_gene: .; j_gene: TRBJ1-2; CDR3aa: CASSLEAETAGYTF; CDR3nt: TGCGCCAGCAGCTTGGAGGCGGAAACTGCTGGCTACACCTTC
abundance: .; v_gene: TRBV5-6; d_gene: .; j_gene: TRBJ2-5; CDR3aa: CASSSLGRGQETQYF; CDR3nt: TGTGCCAGCAGCTCCCTGGGCAGGGGCCAAGAGACCCAGTACTTC
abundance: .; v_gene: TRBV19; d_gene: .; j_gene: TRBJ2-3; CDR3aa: CASSRTEGTDTQYF; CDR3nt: TGTGCCAGTAGTAGGACGGAAGGCACAGATACGCAGTATTTT